Sequencing of this T cell receptor (beta chain) was carried out in a study of CD8+ T cells in alopecia areata. The study, taken as a whole, reports: Higher clonality than in normal scalp was seen in lesional scalp, especially alopecia totalis/universalis. TCRs were shared less clearly across patients than in mice, possibly for HLA-related reasons. Normal-skin resident alphabeta T cells also appear among scalp sample sequences.

The CDR3 runs 16 residues. V gave up 6 bases and J gave up 5 bases, with 21 bases separating them. The germline V gene has CDR1 MDHEN and CDR2 SYDVKM. As for this clone: No antigen is known for it.

Cell sorting was applied to PBMCs, and CD4+ and CD8+ T cells were collected. Once RNA had been extracted, it was reverse transcribed into cDNA to act as the sequencing template. This table comes from immunoSEQ multiplex PCR, and its TCRdb copy is limited to in-frame clones, with some not included. The data hold 110,000 to 150,000 clones, with roughly 60% observed a single time. This clonotype was sampled from a human donor in good health. This chain links TRBV28 with TRBJ2-3; D is perhaps TRBD2 (5 bases). Sequencing was done on a sample of CD8+ T cells sorted from blood. The CDR3, as DNA: TGTGCCAGCAGCCCGGATGGAGGAGGCGAGGGAGATACGCAGTATTTT. Its translation is CASSPDGGGEGDTQYF. The full variable domain, its missing parts supplied by reference TRBV28 and TRBJ2-3, is DVKVTQSSRYLVKRTGEKVFLECVQDMDHENMFWYRQDPGLGLRLIYFSYDVKMKEKGDIPEGYSVSREKKERFSLILESASTNQTSMYLCASSPDGGGEGDTQYFGPGTRLTVL.